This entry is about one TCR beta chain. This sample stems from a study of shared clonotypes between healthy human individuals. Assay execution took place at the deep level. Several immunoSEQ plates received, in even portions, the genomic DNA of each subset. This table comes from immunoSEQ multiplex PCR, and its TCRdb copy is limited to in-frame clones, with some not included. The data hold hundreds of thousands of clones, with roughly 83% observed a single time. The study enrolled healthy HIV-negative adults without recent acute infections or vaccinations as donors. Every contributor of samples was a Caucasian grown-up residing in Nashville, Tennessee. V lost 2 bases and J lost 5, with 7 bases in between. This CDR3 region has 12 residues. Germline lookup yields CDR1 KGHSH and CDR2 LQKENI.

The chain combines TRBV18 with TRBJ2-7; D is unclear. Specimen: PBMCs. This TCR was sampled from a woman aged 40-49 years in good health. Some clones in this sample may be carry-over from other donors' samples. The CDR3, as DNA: TGTGCCAGCTCACCATCCAGAGACGAGCAGTACTTC. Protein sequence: CASSPSRDEQYF.